The 26 T cell receptor beta chains below were found in one sample sequenced in a study of shared clonotypes between healthy human individuals (dated by TCRdb to about 2020). Library preparation employed the immunoSEQ multiplex PCR assay. Sourced from immuneACCESS, this table was stored by TCRdb with only in-frame sequences that have V and J called. A share of the clones is absent; for the studies checked, an unresolved V gene accounts for under half, and the remainder has no known explanation. This sample comprises roughly 2,300,000 clones, around 92% of them detected only once. The ten largest clones add up to approximately 0.39% of the sample. The sequenced material came from naive CD4+ T cells from PBMCs. In the paper's terms, the cell subset or site label means: CD45RA+ positively selected. These TCRs come from a man younger than 35 in good health. Some clones in this sample may be carry-over from other donors' samples.

The rearrangement joins TRBV9 to TRBJ2-2, with D perhaps matching TRBD2 (6 bases). Germline loops: CDR1 SGDLS, CDR2 YYNGEE. V lost 0 bases to trimming and J lost 3 bases, with 15 bases between them. CDR3 length: 17 amino acids. The CDR3 nucleotides are TGTGCCAGCAGCGTAGAATTACACGGGAGAGACACCGGGGAGCTGTTTTTT. Its protein is CASSVELHGRDTGELFF.

The chain links TRBV7-9 to TRBJ2-1; 7 positions agree with TRBD2. The length of the CDR3 is 15 residues. V shed 4 bases, J shed 6 bases, and the junction held 9 bases outside the gene matches. The germline gives CDR1 SEHNR, CDR2 FQNEAQ (reference sequence). CDR3 loop: CASSSPGGGGNEQFF. CDR3 DNA sequence: TGTGCCAGCAGCTCACCCGGCGGGGGAGGCAATGAGCAGTTCTTC.

The chain is built from TRBV12-2 and TRBJ2-7. TRBV12-2 is noted as a pseudogene. The CDR3 has 14 amino acids. CDR3 amino acids: CASRPTGRTHEQYF. CDR3 sequence (DNA): TGTGCAAGTCGCCCAACAGGGAGGACCCACGAGCAGTACTTC.

The rearrangement uses TRBV18 and TRBJ1-4, with D possibly TRBD1 on 6 matching bases. The V gene's germline CDR1 is KGHSH and CDR2 LQKENI. Trimming removed 3 bases at V and 1 base at J, with 12 bases between. The CDR3 spans 16 residues. The CDR3 region is CASSPRQAGTNEKLFF. For the CDR3, the DNA is TGTGCCAGCTCACCGAGACAGGCCGGAACTAATGAAAAACTGTTTTTT.

V gene TRBV4-2 combines with J gene TRBJ1-5; maybe TRBD1 (6 bases). The length of the CDR3 is 17 residues. Germline-derived CDR1 and CDR2 are LGHNA and YNFKEQ. V was shortened by 0 bases and J by 5 bases, with 17 bases between the two germline ends. The CDR3 DNA sequence: TGTGCCAGCAGCCAAGATTTGGCCTCGGGGGGCGATCAGCCCCAGCATTTT. This sequence encodes CASSQDLASGGDQPQHF.

The chain combines TRBV28 with TRBJ1-2; D possibly corresponds to TRBD1 (5 bases). This CDR3 is built from 12 residues. Trimming stripped 9 bases from V and 2 bases from J, with 10 bases between. Per germline, CDR1 MDHEN and CDR2 SYDVKM. CDR3: CASRDVNYGYTF. In nucleotides, the CDR3 is TGTGCCAGTCGGGACGTCAACTATGGCTACACCTTC.

The rearrangement joins TRBV21-1 to TRBJ2-7; the table's D call, TRBD2, was not checked against the DNA. TRBV21-1 is a documented pseudogene. This CDR3 has 16 residues. The CDR3 reads CASSTSGSGRGNEQYF. As DNA, the CDR3 is TGTGCCAGCAGCACATCAGGGAGCGGGAGAGGGAACGAGCAGTACTTC.

A word on this clone: The same CDR3 also results from other DNA sequences found in this sample. The chain joins TRBV6-5 to TRBJ2-7; unclear D gene. V gave up 5 bases and J gave up 2 bases, with 4 bases separating them. There are 11 residues in the CDR3. Germline V gives CDR1 MNHEY, CDR2 SVGAGI. The CDR3 loop reads CASSTPYEQYF. As DNA, the CDR3 is TGTGCCAGCAGTACGCCCTACGAGCAGTACTTC.

J is TRBJ2-5 and V is TRBV15; D is unresolved. Between the trimmed V and J ends, which lost 4 bases and 2 bases, there was a span of 14 bases. This CDR3 region has 15 residues. CDR1 LNHNV and CDR2 YYDKDF come from the germline V gene (reference sequence). The CDR3 loop reads CATSNRPRDQETQYF. In DNA, the CDR3 is TGTGCCACCAGCAACCGCCCGAGAGATCAAGAGACCCAGTACTTC.

Only one count was recorded for this clone. The rearrangement joins TRBV5-1 to TRBJ2-1, with 8 bases matching TRBD2. The CDR3 extends over 18 amino acids. Germline CDR1 is SGHRS and CDR2 is YFSETQ. With V trimmed by 1 base and J by 2 bases, 11 bases remained unmatched. CDR3 nucleotide sequence: TGCGCCAGCAGCTTGCGGACGGGAGGGATTAGCCCCTACAATGAGCAGTTCTTC. Translated, it gives CASSLRTGGISPYNEQFF.

The J gene is TRBJ1-4, the V gene TRBV2, with D possibly TRBD1 on 5 matching bases. The length of the CDR3 is 14 residues. The germline V and J ends were trimmed by 8 bases and 8 bases, with 18 bases remaining between them. Germline V gene sequence: CDR1 SNHLY, CDR2 FYNNEI. CDR3 residues: CASGAGGAQEKLFF. The CDR3 DNA reads as TGTGCCAGCGGCGCCGGCGGGGCTCAGGAAAAACTGTTTTTT.

This clone appeared once. The rearrangement links TRBV18 to TRBJ1-1, with 7 bases that match TRBD1. The CDR3 has 15 amino acids. V lost 3 bases, J lost 5 bases, and 9 bases stayed unmatched. Germline CDR1 and CDR2: KGHSH and LQKENI. The chain's CDR3 is CASSPGRQGITEAFF. The CDR3 bases are TGTGCCAGCTCACCCGGGCGACAGGGCATTACTGAAGCTTTCTTT.

The chain links TRBV5-6 to TRBJ2-5; 7 bases match TRBD2. This CDR3 comprises 15 residues. Germline-derived CDR1 and CDR2 are SGHDT and YYEEEE. The V segment lost 4 bases and the J segment 2 bases; nucleotides outside the gene matches: 8. The CDR3, as DNA: TGTGCCAGCAGCCCACCGTGGGGGGGGCAAGAGACCCAGTACTTC. As protein: CASSPPWGGQETQYF.

The chain is built from TRBV5-1 and TRBJ2-7; a weak D match, TRBD2 (5 bases). CDR1 and CDR2 (germline): SGHRS, YFSETQ. The V end lost 4 bases, the J end lost 0 bases, and 14 bases lay between the germline ends. This CDR3 comprises 15 residues. The CDR3 region is CASSGMGASSYEQYF. Here the CDR3 DNA reads TGCGCCAGCAGCGGCATGGGAGCTAGCTCCTACGAGCAGTACTTC.

The chain links TRBV5-1 to TRBJ1-1; no firm D call. Trimming took off 2 bases at V and 1 base at J, with 9 bases between the two ends. This CDR3 has 14 residues. In germline, CDR1 is SGHRS, CDR2 YFSETQ. This CDR3 reads CASSFADGNTEAFF. The CDR3 DNA is TGCGCCAGCAGCTTCGCCGACGGGAACACTGAAGCTTTCTTT.

The CDR3 region is CASSERQLQETQYF. The CDR3 DNA reads as TGTGCCAGCAGCGAGCGACAGCTCCAAGAGACCCAGTACTTC. The genes are TRBV9 and TRBJ2-5; a weak D match, TRBD1 (5 bases). CDR3 size: 14 residues. The germline V gene has CDR1 SGDLS and CDR2 YYNGEE. The V gene lost 3 bases and the J gene lost 1 base, with 10 bases spanning the gap. The whole variable domain, filled in from reference TRBV9 and TRBJ2-5, reads DSGVTQTPKHLITATGQRVTLRCSPRSGDLSVYWYQQSLDQGLQFLIQYYNGEERAKGNILERFSAQQFPDLHSELNLSSLELGDSALYFCASSERQLQETQYFGPGTRLLVL.

The chain carries TRBV9 and TRBJ2-1; the D gene is possibly TRBD2 (5 bases). CDR3 size: 12 residues. V was cut by 7 bases and J by 6 bases, with 11 bases left in between. Looked up from germline, CDR1 is SGDLS and CDR2 is YYNGEE. The chain's CDR3 is CASGLAGNEQFF. CDR3 in DNA: TGTGCCAGCGGGCTAGCTGGCAATGAGCAGTTCTTC. The full variable domain, rest sourced from reference TRBV9 and TRBJ2-1, is DSGVTQTPKHLITATGQRVTLRCSPRSGDLSVYWYQQSLDQGLQFLIQYYNGEERAKGNILERFSAQQFPDLHSELNLSSLELGDSALYFCASGLAGNEQFFGPGTRLTVL.

CDR3 in DNA: TGTGCCTGGAGTAACGGGGGGTACAATGAGCAGTTCTTC. This codes for CAWSNGGYNEQFF. The chain uses TRBV30 and TRBJ2-1, with 7 bases identical to TRBD2. The CDR3 contains 13 residues. CDR1 and CDR2 (germline): GTSNPN, SVGIG (reference sequence). Trimming at V came to 2 bases and at J to 4 bases, leaving 2 bases not matched to a gene.

This chain links TRBV4-3 with TRBJ2-3; D possibly corresponds to TRBD2 (5 bases). V was trimmed by 0 bases and J by 6 bases, leaving 19 bases between them. Germline V gene sequence: CDR1 LGHNA, CDR2 YSLEER. This CDR3 spans 17 amino acids. DNA of the CDR3: TGCGCCAGCAGCCAAGATATCTTAGGAGAGGGTGTGGATACGCAGTATTTT. It yields the protein CASSQDILGEGVDTQYF.

J is TRBJ2-2 and V is TRBV13, with D possibly being TRBD2 (5 bases). V lost 2 bases and J lost 5, with 18 bases in between. The CDR3 length is 17 residues. CDR1 and CDR2 (germline): PRHDT, FYEKMQ (reference sequence). Here the CDR3 reads CASSLQTRNRGTGELFF. Written as DNA, the CDR3 is TGTGCCAGCAGCTTACAGACCCGAAACCGAGGGACCGGGGAGCTGTTTTTT.

The V and J genes are TRBV10-3 and TRBJ2-3; D is uncertain. The CDR3 covers 14 residues. V was shortened by 0 bases and J by 1 base, with 5 bases between the two germline ends. Germline V CDR1 and CDR2: ENHRY, SYGVKD. CDR3 in amino acids: CAISESSRTDTQYF. Here the CDR3 DNA reads TGTGCCATCAGTGAGTCCTCCCGCACAGATACGCAGTATTTT.

The rearrangement uses TRBV9 and TRBJ2-1; 8 bases map to TRBD2. The CDR3 is 17 residues long. Looked up from germline, CDR1 is SGDLS and CDR2 is YYNGEE. After removal of 3 bases from V and 5 bases from J, the junction contained 13 bases not matched to a gene. The CDR3 DNA sequence: TGTGCCAGCAGCGAACAAGCCGCGGGAGGTATAAACAATGAGCAGTTCTTC. This translates into CASSEQAAGGINNEQFF.

The V and J genes are TRBV5-1 and TRBJ2-1; D is ambiguous. Germline CDR1 reads SGHRS; CDR2 reads YFSETQ. The germline V and J ends were trimmed by 3 bases and 0 bases, with 13 bases remaining between them. The CDR3 totals 16 residues. The CDR3 loop reads CASSSDGPSSYNEQFF. The DNA for the CDR3 is TGCGCCAGCAGCTCGGACGGTCCGAGCTCCTACAATGAGCAGTTCTTC.

The chain couples TRBV6-1 to TRBJ2-3; the match to TRBD2 covers 7 bases. Germline V gene lookup returns CDR1 MNHNS and CDR2 SASEGT. The CDR3 consists of 16 residues. Losses at the gene ends were 2 bases for V and 2 bases for J; bases not matched to a gene: 7. The CDR3 DNA sequence: TGTGCCAGCAGTGAAACCGCTAGCGGATTCACAGATACGCAGTATTTT. Encoded protein: CASSETASGFTDTQYF.

The J gene is TRBJ2-1, the V gene TRBV9; 9 bases agree with TRBD2. Germline-derived CDR1 and CDR2 are SGDLS and YYNGEE. The CDR3 is 16 residues long. Trimming took 4 bases from V and 5 from J; bases not matched to a gene: 10. CDR3 region: CASSPRPSGTDNEQFF. In DNA, the CDR3 is TGTGCCAGCAGCCCCAGACCTAGCGGGACAGACAATGAGCAGTTCTTC.

Note on this clone: Other nucleotide sequences from this sample produce the same CDR3. The chain recombines TRBV5-1 with TRBJ1-4; the D gene is possibly TRBD1 (5 bases). The CDR3 length is 13 residues. Trimming cost V 0 bases and J 7 bases, with 7 bases left between them. CDR1 and CDR2 (germline): SGHRS, YFSETQ. The CDR3 loop reads CASSLAGGEKLFF. Here the CDR3 DNA reads TGCGCCAGCAGCTTGGCTGGGGGTGAAAAACTGTTTTTT.